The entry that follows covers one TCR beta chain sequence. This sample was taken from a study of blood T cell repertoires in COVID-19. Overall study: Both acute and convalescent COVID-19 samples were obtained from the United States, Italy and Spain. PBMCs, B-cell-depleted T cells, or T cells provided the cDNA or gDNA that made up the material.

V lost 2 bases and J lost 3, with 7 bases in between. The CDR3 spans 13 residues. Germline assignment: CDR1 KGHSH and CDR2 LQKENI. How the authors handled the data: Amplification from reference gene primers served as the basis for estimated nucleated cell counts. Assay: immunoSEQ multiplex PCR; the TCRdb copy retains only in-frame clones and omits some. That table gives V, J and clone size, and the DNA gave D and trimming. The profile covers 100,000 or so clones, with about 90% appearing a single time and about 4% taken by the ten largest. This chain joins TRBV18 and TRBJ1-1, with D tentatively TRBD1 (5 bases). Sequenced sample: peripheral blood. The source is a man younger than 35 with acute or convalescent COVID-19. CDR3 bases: TGTGCCAGCTCACCAGTCAGGGACACTGAAGCTTTCTTT. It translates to CASSPVRDTEAFF.